This T cell receptor (beta chain) was profiled in a study of T-cell memory formation after mild COVID-19. Germline CDR1 is SGHRS and CDR2 is YFSETQ. This CDR3 has 16 amino acids. Germline trimming cut 6 bases from V and 3 bases from J; bases unmatched to any gene: 11. Barcoded TCR alpha and TCR beta cDNA libraries with UMIs came from 5'RACE using constant-segment primers. TCRdb passed the 5' RACE reads through MiXCR, listing each CDR3 protein once. The sample gives about 170,000 distinct CDR3 sequences, under 15% of which show up once; 2.5% to 3.5% is in the top ten. The sequencing input was PBMCs or a T cell subset sorted from them (not recorded which). V gene TRBV5-1 combines with J gene TRBJ2-2; 7 nucleotides line up with TRBD2. This TCR derives from a man aged 18 to 35 who had mild COVID-19 (a few samples of this study predate the infection). Cell type and time point are not known. CDR3 residues: CASTSSAGDYTGELFF. CDR3 coding DNA: TGCGCCAGCACCTCTAGCGCGGGAGATTACACCGGGGAGCTGTTTTTT. The full variable domain, completed using reference TRBV5-1 and TRBJ2-2, is KAGVTQTPRYLIKTRGQQVTLSCSPISGHRSVSWYQQTPGQGLQFLFEYFSETQRNKGNFPGRFSGRQFSNSRSEMNVSTLELGDSALYLCASTSSAGDYTGELFFGEGSRLTVL.